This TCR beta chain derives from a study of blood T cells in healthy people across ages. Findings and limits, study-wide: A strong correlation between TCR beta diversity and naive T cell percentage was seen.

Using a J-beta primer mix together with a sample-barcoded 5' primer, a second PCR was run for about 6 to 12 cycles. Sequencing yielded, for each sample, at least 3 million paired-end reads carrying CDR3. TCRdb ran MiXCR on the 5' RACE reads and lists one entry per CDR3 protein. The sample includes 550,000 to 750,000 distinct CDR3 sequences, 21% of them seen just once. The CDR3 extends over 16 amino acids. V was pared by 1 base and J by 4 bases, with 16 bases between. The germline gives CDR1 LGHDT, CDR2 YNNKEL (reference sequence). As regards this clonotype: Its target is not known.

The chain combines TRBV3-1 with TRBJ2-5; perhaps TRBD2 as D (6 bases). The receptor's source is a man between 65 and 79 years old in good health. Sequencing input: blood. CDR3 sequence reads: CASSQVMRLEGETQYF. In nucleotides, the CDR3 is TGTGCCAGCAGCCAAGTGATGAGGTTGGAGGGAGAGACCCAGTACTTC.